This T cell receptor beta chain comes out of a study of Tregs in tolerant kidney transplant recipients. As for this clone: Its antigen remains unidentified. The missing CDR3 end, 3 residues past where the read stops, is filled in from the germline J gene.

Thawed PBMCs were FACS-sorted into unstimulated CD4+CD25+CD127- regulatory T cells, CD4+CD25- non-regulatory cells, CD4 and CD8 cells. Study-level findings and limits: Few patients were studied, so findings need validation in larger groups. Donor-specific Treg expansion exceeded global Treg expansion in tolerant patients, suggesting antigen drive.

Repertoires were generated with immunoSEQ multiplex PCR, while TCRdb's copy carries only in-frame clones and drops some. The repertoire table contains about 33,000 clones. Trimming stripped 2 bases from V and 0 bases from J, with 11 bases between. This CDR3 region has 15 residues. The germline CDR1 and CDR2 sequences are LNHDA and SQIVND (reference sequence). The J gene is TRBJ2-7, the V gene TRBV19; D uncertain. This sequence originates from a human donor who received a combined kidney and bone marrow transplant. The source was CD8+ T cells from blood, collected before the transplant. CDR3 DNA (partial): TGTGCCAGTAGTATAAGTCTGGGCCCCTCCTACGAG. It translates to CASSISLGPSYE. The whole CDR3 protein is CASSISLGPSYEQYF.